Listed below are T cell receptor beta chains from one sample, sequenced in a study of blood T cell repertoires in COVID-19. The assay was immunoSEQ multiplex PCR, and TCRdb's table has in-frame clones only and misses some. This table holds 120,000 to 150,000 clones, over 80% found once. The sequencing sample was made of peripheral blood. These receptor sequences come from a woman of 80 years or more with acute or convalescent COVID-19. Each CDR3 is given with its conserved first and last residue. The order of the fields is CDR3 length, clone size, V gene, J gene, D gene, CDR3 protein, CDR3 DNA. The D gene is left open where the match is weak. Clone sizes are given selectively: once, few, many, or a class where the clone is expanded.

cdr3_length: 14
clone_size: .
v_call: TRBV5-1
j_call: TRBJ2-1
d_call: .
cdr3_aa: CASSLRGGGDEQFF
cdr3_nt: TGCGCCAGCAGCTTGCGGGGAGGAGGGGATGAGCAGTTCTTC

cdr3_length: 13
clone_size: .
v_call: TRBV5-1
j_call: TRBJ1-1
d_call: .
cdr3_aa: CASRGLVDTEAFF
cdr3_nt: TGCGCCAGCAGGGGCCTTGTGGACACTGAAGCTTTCTTT

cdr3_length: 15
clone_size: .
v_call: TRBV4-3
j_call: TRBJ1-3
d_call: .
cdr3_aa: CASSQDGGSGNTIYF
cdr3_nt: TGCGCCAGCAGCCAAGACGGGGGGTCGGGAAACACCATATATTTT

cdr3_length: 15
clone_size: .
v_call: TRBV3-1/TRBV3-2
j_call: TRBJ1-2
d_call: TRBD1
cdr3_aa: CASSHTGQGRDGYTF
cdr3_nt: TGTGCCAGCAGCCATACGGGACAGGGGAGGGATGGCTACACCTTC

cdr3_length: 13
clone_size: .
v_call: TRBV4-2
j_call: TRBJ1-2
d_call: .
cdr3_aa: CASSQDRVAGYTF
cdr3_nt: TGTGCCAGCAGCCAAGACAGGGTGGCGGGCTACACCTTC

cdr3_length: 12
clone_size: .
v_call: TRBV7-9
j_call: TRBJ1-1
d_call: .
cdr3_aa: CASSLGATEAFF
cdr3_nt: TGTGCCAGCAGCTTAGGGGCCACTGAAGCTTTCTTT

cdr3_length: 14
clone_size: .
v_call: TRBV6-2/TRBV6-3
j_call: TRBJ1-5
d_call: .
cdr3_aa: CASSFGQRNQPQHF
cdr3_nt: TGTGCCAGCAGTTTCGGACAGCGAAATCAGCCCCAGCATTTT

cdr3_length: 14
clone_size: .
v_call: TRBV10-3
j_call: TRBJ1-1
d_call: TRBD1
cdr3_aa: CAIRDRDRNTEAFF
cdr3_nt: TGTGCCATCAGGGACCGGGACAGGAACACTGAAGCTTTCTTT

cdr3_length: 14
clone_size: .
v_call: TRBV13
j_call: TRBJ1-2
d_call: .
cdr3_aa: CASNNQGTNYGYTF
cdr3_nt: TGTGCCAGCAACAACCAGGGGACTAACTATGGCTACACCTTC

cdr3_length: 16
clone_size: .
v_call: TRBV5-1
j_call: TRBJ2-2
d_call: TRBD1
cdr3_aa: CASSPPGTGGPGELFF
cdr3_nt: TGCGCCAGCAGCCCCCCCGGGACAGGGGGGCCCGGGGAGCTGTTTTTT

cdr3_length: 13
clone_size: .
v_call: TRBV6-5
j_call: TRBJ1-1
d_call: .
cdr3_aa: CASSLVRDTEAFF
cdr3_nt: TGTGCCAGCAGTCTAGTTCGGGACACTGAAGCTTTCTTT

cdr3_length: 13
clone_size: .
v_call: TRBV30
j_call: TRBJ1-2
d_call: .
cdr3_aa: CAWRKGVHYGYTF
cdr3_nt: TGTGCCTGGAGAAAGGGGGTACACTATGGCTACACCTTC

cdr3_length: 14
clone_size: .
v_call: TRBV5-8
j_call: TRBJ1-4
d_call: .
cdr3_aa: CASSLRVGGEKLFF
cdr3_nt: TGTGCCAGCAGCCTCCGGGTCGGGGGTGAAAAACTGTTTTTT

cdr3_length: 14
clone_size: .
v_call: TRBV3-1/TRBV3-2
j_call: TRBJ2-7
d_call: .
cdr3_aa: CASSPPRPGGEQYF
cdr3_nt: TGTGCCAGCAGCCCTCCTAGGCCTGGAGGCGAGCAGTACTTC

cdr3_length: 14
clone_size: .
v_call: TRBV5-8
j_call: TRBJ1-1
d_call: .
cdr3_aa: CASSHGAGDTEAFF
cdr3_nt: TGTGCCAGCAGCCACGGGGCAGGGGACACTGAAGCTTTCTTT

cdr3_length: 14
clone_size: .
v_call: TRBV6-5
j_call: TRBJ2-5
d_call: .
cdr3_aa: CASSKRGLQETQYF
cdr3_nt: TGTGCCAGCAGCAAGAGGGGACTCCAAGAGACCCAGTACTTC

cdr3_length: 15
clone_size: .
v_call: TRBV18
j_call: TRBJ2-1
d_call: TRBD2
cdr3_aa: CASSPTSGGYNEQFF
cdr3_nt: TGTGCCAGCTCACCAACGAGCGGGGGCTACAATGAGCAGTTCTTC

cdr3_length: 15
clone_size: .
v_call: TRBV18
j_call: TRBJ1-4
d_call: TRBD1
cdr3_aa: CASSPPGQRNEKLFF
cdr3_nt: TGTGCCAGCTCACCCCCGGGACAGAGGAATGAAAAACTGTTTTTT

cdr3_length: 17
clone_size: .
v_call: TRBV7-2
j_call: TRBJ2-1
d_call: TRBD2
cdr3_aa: CASSTPASGGGYNEQFF
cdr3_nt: TGTGCCAGCAGCACCCCGGCTAGCGGGGGGGGTTACAATGAGCAGTTCTTC

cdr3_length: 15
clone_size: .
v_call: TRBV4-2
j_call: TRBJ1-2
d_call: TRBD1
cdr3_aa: CASSQGDRGLRGYTF
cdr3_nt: TGTGCCAGCAGCCAAGGGGACAGGGGGCTTCGTGGCTACACCTTC

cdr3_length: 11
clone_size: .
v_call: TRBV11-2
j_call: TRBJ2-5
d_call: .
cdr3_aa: CASSLAETQYF
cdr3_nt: TGTGCCAGCAGCTTAGCGGAGACCCAGTACTTC

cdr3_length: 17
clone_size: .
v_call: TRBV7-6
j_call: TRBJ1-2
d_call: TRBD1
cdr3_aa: CASSPRTGTSTNYGYTF
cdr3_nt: TGTGCCAGCAGCCCCCGGACAGGTACCTCGACTAACTATGGCTACACCTTC

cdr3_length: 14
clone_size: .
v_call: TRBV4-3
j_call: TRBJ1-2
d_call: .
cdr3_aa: CASSQAVTLYGYTF
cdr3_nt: TGCGCCAGCAGCCAAGCAGTAACGCTCTATGGCTACACCTTC

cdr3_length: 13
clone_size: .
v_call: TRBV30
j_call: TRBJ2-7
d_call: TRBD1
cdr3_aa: CAWSPDRDYEQYF
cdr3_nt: TGTGCCTGGAGCCCGGACAGGGACTACGAGCAGTACTTC

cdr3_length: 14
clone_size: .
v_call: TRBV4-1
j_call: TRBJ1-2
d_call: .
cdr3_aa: CASSNSRQTYGYTF
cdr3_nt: TGCGCCAGCAGCAATTCGCGACAGACCTATGGCTACACCTTC

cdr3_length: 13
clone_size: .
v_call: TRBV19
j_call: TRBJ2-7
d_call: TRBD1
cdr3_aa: CASSSRNRGVLAF
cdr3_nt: TGTGCCAGTAGTTCACGGAACAGGGGGGTTCTCGCCTTC

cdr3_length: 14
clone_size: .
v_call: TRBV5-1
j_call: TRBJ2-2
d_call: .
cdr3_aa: CASSQEWDTGELFF
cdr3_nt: TGCGCCAGCAGCCAGGAATGGGACACCGGGGAGCTGTTTTTT

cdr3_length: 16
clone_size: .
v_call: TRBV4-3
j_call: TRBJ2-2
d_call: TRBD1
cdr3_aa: CASSQDGTGGPGELFF
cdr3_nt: TGCGCCAGCAGCCAAGATGGGACAGGGGGTCCCGGGGAGCTGTTTTTT

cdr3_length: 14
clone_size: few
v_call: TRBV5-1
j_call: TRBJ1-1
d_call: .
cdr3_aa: CASSSQGGETEAFF
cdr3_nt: TGCGCCAGCAGCTCACAGGGTGGTGAGACTGAAGCTTTCTTT

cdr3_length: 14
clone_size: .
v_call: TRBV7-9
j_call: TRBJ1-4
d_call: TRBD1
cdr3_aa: CASSSGQPLSVLFF
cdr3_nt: TGTGCCAGCAGCTCGGGACAGCCCCTGTCTGTACTGTTTTTT

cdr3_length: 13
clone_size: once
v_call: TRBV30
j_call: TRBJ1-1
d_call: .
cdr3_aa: CAWSGTVVTEAFF
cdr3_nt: TGTGCCTGGAGTGGGACAGTTGTCACTGAAGCTTTCTTT

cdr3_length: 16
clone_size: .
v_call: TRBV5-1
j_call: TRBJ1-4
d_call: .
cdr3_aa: CASSLARGSTNEKLFF
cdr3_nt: TGCGCCAGCAGCTTGGCCCGGGGATCAACTAATGAAAAACTGTTTTTT

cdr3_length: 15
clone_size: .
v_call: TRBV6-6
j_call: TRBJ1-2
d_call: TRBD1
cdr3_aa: CASARGRTGESGYTF
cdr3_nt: TGTGCCAGCGCAAGGGGGAGGACAGGGGAGAGCGGCTACACCTTC

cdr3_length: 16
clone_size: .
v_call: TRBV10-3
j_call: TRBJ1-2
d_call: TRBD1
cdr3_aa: CAISDQTAGTGNGYTF
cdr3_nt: TGTGCCATCAGTGACCAAACGGCTGGGACAGGGAATGGCTACACCTTC

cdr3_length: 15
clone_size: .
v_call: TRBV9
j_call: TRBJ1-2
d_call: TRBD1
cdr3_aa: CASSSPDRINYGYTF
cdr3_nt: TGTGCCAGCAGCTCCCCGGACAGGATTAACTATGGCTACACCTTC

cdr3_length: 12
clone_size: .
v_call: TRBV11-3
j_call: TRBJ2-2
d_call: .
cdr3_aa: CASTANTGELFF
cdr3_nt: TGTGCCAGCACAGCGAACACCGGGGAGCTGTTTTTT

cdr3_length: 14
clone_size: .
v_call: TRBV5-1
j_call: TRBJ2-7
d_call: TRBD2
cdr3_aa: CASRPTGGSYEQYF
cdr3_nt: TGCGCCAGCAGGCCGACGGGGGGCTCCTACGAGCAGTACTTC

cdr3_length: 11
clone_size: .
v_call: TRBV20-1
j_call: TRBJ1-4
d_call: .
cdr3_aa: CSVSDNEKLFF
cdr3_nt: TGCAGCGTCAGTGATAATGAAAAACTGTTTTTT

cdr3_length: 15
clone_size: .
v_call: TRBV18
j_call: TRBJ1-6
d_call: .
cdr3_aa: CASSPIGGDASPLHF
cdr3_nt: TGTGCCAGCTCACCAATCGGGGGAGATGCTTCACCCCTCCACTTT

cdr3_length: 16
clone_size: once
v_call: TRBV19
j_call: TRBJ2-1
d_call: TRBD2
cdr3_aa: CASSKASGGPLNEQFF
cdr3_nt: TGTGCCAGTAGTAAGGCCAGCGGGGGGCCCCTCAATGAGCAGTTCTTC

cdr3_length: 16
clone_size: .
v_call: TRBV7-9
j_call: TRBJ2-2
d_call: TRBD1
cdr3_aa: CASSLVGQGNTGELFF
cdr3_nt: TGTGCCAGCAGCTTAGTAGGACAGGGAAACACCGGGGAGCTGTTTTTT

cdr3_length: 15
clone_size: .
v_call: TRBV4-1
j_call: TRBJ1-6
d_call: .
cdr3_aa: CASSLQSVDNSPLHF
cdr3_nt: TGCGCCAGCAGCCTACAAAGTGTCGATAATTCACCCCTCCACTTT

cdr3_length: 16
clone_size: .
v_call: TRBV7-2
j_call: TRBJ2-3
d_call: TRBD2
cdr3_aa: CASSLGAGGGTDTQYF
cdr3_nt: TGTGCCAGCAGCTTAGGAGCGGGGGGCGGCACAGATACGCAGTATTTT